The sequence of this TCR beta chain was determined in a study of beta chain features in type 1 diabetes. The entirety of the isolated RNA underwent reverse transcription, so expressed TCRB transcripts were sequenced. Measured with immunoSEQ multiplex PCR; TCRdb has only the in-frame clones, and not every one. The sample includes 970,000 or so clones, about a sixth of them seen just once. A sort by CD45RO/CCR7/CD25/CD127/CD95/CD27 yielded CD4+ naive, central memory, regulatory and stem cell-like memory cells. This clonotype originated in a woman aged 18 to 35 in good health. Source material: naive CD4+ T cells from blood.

The CDR3 bases are TGTGCCAGCAGTTTCCCCTCGGGGATGGGAGCTTTCTTT. It codes for CASSFPSGMGAFF. The chain is built from TRBV28 and TRBJ1-1; D remains ambiguous. The V and J ends lost 3 bases and 10 bases respectively, with 15 bases between them. Germline V lookup: CDR1 MDHEN, CDR2 SYDVKM. This CDR3 contains 13 residues. The full variable domain, its missing parts supplied by reference TRBV28 and TRBJ1-1, is DVKVTQSSRYLVKRTGEKVFLECVQDMDHENMFWYRQDPGLGLRLIYFSYDVKMKEKGDIPEGYSVSREKKERFSLILESASTNQTSMYLCASSFPSGMGAFFGQGTRLTVV.